Only one count was recorded for the clone carrying this TCR beta chain. These data belong to a study of tumor-infiltrating lymphocytes in primary liver carcinoma. Germline DNA was also extracted, with blood RNA taken from unsorted whole blood. A primer in the constant region served to generate TCR beta cDNA from roughly 450 ng of total RNA. Three rounds of nested multiplex PCR with slightly modified ARM-PCR produced TCR beta libraries. In the first two PCR rounds, TRBV1-TRBV30 forward primers were paired with a C-beta reverse primer, and each round lasted roughly 9 cycles. MiXCR, run by TCRdb on the multiplex PCR reads, gives a single entry per CDR3 protein. The table lists approximately 330,000 distinct CDR3 sequences, about two thirds of them singletons. This CDR3 spans 17 amino acids. Germline assignment: CDR1 SQVTM and CDR2 ANQGSEA. The junction had 17 bases not matched to a gene; V was cut back by 4 bases and J by 6 bases.

This clonotype originated in a man in his forties or fifties with primary liver carcinoma and hepatitis B virus infection. What was sequenced was peripheral blood. The rearrangement uses TRBV29-1 and TRBJ2-1, with 8 bases that match TRBD2. Here the CDR3 reads CSVAGPTSGRGLNEQFF. The CDR3 region has the DNA TGCAGCGTTGCCGGACCTACTAGCGGAAGAGGCCTCAATGAGCAGTTCTTC.